The next 10 T cell receptor beta chains were all read from a single sample in a study of OX40 agonist ivuxolimab in advanced cancers. Here immunoSEQ multiplex PCR was the method, and the copy in TCRdb shows in-frame clones only, minus some. The sample lists tens of thousands of clones, 60% to 80% occurring once. Sequencing was performed on CD4+ or CD8+ T cells sorted from blood, taken in a trial of the OX40 agonist ivuxolimab. The receptors stem from an adult with an advanced solid tumor such as melanoma, head and neck, liver or kidney cancer.

V gene TRBV2 combines with J gene TRBJ1-5; 12 nucleotides align to TRBD1. Germline values: CDR1 SNHLY, CDR2 FYNNEI. Trimming at V came to 6 bases and at J to 5 bases, leaving 5 bases not matched to a gene. The CDR3 has 15 amino acids. This CDR3 reads CASRGDRGLDQPQHF. In DNA form, the CDR3 reads TGTGCCAGCAGAGGGGACAGGGGGCTGGATCAGCCCCAGCATTTT.

The rearrangement links TRBV6-6 to TRBJ1-5; D call uncertain. Looked up from germline, CDR1 is MNHNY and CDR2 is SVGAGI (reference sequence). This CDR3 comprises 13 residues. Trimming pared 5 bases from V and 0 bases from J, leaving 5 bases between. CDR3 loop: CASSQYSNQPQHF. The CDR3 DNA reads as TGTGCCAGCAGTCAATATAGCAATCAGCCCCAGCATTTT.

This clone was detected only a few times. This chain joins TRBV19 and TRBJ2-7, with 10 bases that match TRBD1. This CDR3 comprises 15 residues. Per germline, CDR1 LNHDA and CDR2 SQIVND (reference sequence). The J segment lost 6 bases and the V segment lost 4 bases, leaving 9 bases of the junction unmatched. The CDR3 nucleotides read TGTGCCAGTAGTAGACCGGGACAGGGGAAAGCCGAGCAGTACTTC. It is translated as CASSRPGQGKAEQYF.

As to this clone: Mismatch with germline at one junction end may stem from a read error. The chain links TRBV4-3 to TRBJ1-3; 9 nucleotides match TRBD1. Looked up from germline, CDR1 is LGHNA and CDR2 is YSLEER. This CDR3 region has 13 residues. CDR3 coding DNA: TGCGCCAGCAGCCAACGCCTACAGGGGGCTGCGAATTTT. Its translation: CASSQRLQGAANF.

The chain combines TRBV7-2 with TRBJ2-7; D uncertain. Germline V CDR1 and CDR2: SGHTA, FQGNSA. The CDR3 is 14 residues long. V was shortened by 0 bases and J by 0 bases, with 6 bases between the two germline ends. As DNA, the CDR3 is TGTGCCAGCAGCTTAGCGTGGTCCTCCTACGAGCAGTACTTC. It specifies CASSLAWSSYEQYF.

The chain has TRBV25-1 and TRBJ2-2, with 9 bases aligning to TRBD1. V shed 7 bases, J shed 5 bases, and the junction held 5 bases outside the gene matches. Germline CDR1 reads MGHDK; CDR2 reads SYGVNS. The length of the CDR3 is 14 residues. CDR3 nucleotide sequence: TGTGCCAGCACCCGACAGGGGGGGACCGGGGAGCTGTTTTTT. Translation: CASTRQGGTGELFF.

V and J are TRBV27 and TRBJ2-1; 8 bases map to TRBD2. The CDR3 consists of 15 residues. The germline gives CDR1 MNHEY, CDR2 SMNVEV (reference sequence). V shed 4 bases and J 5 bases; nucleotides not matched to a gene: 7. The CDR3 bases are TGTGCCAGCAGTTCCCTGGCGGGAGGTAACAATGAGCAGTTCTTC. Protein: CASSSLAGGNNEQFF.

This clone was observed a few times. The chain recombines TRBV7-8 with TRBJ1-4; 9 bases line up with TRBD1. The J segment lost 8 bases and the V segment lost 5 bases, leaving 9 bases of the junction unmatched. There are 15 residues in the CDR3. Germline values: CDR1 SGHVS, CDR2 FQNEAQ. The chain's CDR3 is CASSPETGGREKLFF. The CDR3, as DNA: TGTGCCAGCAGCCCAGAGACAGGGGGACGGGAAAAACTGTTTTTT.

The rearrangement uses TRBV19 and TRBJ2-1; 9 bases agree with TRBD1. V trimming: 4 bases; J trimming: 2 bases; junction bases outside the gene matches: 3. Germline CDR1 is LNHDA and CDR2 is SQIVND (reference sequence). This CDR3 spans 15 amino acids. CDR3 sequence (DNA): TGTGCCAGTAGTAAGAGACAGGGGGCCTACAATGAGCAGTTCTTC. This translates into CASSKRQGAYNEQFF. Using reference TRBV19 and TRBJ2-1 for the parts outside the CDR3, the full variable domain is DGGITQSPKYLFRKEGQNVTLSCEQNLNHDAMYWYRQDPGQGLRLIYYSQIVNDFQKGDIAEGYSVSREKKESFPLTVTSAQKNPTAFYLCASSKRQGAYNEQFFGPGTRLTVL.

The chain recombines TRBV7-2 with TRBJ1-1; possible D gene TRBD1, 6 bases. The CDR3 runs 19 residues. Per the germline V gene, CDR1 is SGHTA and CDR2 is FQGNSA. Trimming removed 2 bases at V and 6 bases at J, with 28 bases between. As DNA, the CDR3 is TGTGCCAGCAGCTTATTCTTGGGTGGACGGGGGCTTAAAGAATCTGAAGCTTTCTTT. The encoded protein is CASSLFLGGRGLKESEAFF.